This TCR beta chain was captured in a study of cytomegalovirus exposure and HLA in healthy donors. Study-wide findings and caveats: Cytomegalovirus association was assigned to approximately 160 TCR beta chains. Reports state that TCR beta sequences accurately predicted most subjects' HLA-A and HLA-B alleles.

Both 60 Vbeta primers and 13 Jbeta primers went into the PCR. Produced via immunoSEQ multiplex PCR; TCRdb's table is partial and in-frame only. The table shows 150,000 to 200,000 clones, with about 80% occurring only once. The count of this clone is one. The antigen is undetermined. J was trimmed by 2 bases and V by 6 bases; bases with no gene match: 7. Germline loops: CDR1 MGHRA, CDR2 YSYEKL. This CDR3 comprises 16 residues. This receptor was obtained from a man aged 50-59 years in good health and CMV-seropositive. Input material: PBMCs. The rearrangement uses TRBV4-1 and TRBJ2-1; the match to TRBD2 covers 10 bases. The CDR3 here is CASRNLAGGAYNEQFF. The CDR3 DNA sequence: TGCGCCAGCAGGAACTTAGCGGGGGGTGCCTACAATGAGCAGTTCTTC.